This TCR beta chain was profiled in a study of blood T cells in healthy people across ages (dated by TCRdb to between 2014 and 2016). For the study in its entirety: Template switching captured roughly one uniquely barcoded TCR beta cDNA molecule per two T cells in model experiments. To track age-related changes in TCR beta repertoire diversity, the study relied on deep sequencing normalized with unique cDNA molecular identifiers. The donors were split into four age groups: young (average about 15 years), middle-aged (roughly 42), aged (roughly 65) and long-lived (approximately 80). Donors of different ages were randomly distributed across sequencing lanes to avoid experimental bias. For two donors (one aged 18 to 30 and one aged 80 or older), the study analyzed two additional independent replicas of 1 million unique cDNA reads from the same blood draw. What the authors observed across the whole study: Estimates of total diversity from one million sequenced T cells were regarded as lower bounds and underestimates. Compared with the aged group, the long-lived group had more naive CD4+ T cells, fewer expanded clones and increased TCR diversity, a pattern suggesting age selection. Conclusive comparison of naive and antigen-experienced compartments was prevented by the profiling of bulk unsorted PBMCs. Observed TCR beta diversity per million T cells fell roughly linearly with age, and a significant reduction was already apparent by age approximately 41. Donor CMV infection status was unknown, potentially confounding age-related changes in expanded clonotypes. A strong correlation was found between observed TCR beta diversity and the percentage of naive T cells measured by flow cytometry.

Library method: 5' RACE. Sequencing used an Illumina HiSeq 2500. A second PCR of roughly 7 to 11 cycles was performed with a sample-barcoded 5' primer and a J-beta primer mix. Each TCR beta cDNA molecule received a unique molecular identifier from a template-switch 5' adaptor carrying 12 random nucleotides. Each sample yielded at least 3 million CDR3-containing paired-end reads. First-strand cDNA synthesis was performed from all RNA using the Mint cDNA synthesis kit, with priming by a TRBC-specific oligonucleotide. Following uracil-DNA glycosylase treatment, a first 18-cycle PCR with universal primers M1SS and BC2_uni_R was performed on all cDNA. The paper's processing steps were these. For normalization, 1 million high-quality reads were randomly selected from each sample, with every read carrying a distinct molecular identifier. Instead of being binned into consensus sequences, reads that shared molecular identifiers were thrown out. CDR3 identification, clonotype clustering and error correction used MiTCR with a Q25 quality threshold and the strictest error-elimination algorithm. A nonparametric unseen species model using Euler transformation provided a lower-bound estimate of total TCR beta diversity. TCRdb passed the public sequencing reads through fastp at Q25 and MiXCR, retaining productive beta sequences. Every distinct CDR3 protein forms one entry, paired with its most common genes and DNA. V and J calls and clone size were set by TCRdb, not the authors. Here the sample has approximately 940,000 distinct CDR3 sequences; around 48% occur a single time. Around 15% of the sample is taken by the ten largest.

Counted from cysteine to phenylalanine, this CDR3 has 15 amino acids. The DNA shown is the 45-base CDR3, in frame from base 1. V is shortened by 4 bases, J by 4 bases, and the region joining them spans 12 bases. The germline V gene yields SGHRS for CDR1 and YFSETQ for CDR2. This clonotype has just a few counts. It lacks a known antigen. The record has no base qualities; no much larger clone is one base away. The roughly 42 donors, aged 6 to 90 years, were systemically healthy Caucasian individuals from Russia. Approximately 10 milliliters of peripheral blood were collected from each donor into EDTA-treated Vacutainer tubes. Ficoll-Paque density-gradient centrifugation was used to isolate PBMCs, with at least 6.5 million per sample. Trizol reagent was used to extract total RNA from PBMCs, with at least 6 micrograms per sample. For every donor, an aliquot of PBMCs went through flow cytometry to measure the percentages of naive CD45RAhigh/CD27high T cells.

The rearrangement joined TRBV5-1 to TRBJ2-6, with the D gene uncertain. Sample: blood. This sequence was found in a man under 40 in good health. The nucleotide sequence is given as TGCGCCAGCAGCCTGCAGGTTTACGGGGCCAACGTCCTGACTTTC. It translates to CASSLQVYGANVLTF. Here the CDR3 is joined to the reference TRBV5-1 and TRBJ2-6 genes, and the full variable domain is: KAGVTQTPRYLIKTRGQQVTLSCSPISGHRSVSWYQQTPGQGLQFLFEYFSETQRNKGNFPGRFSGRQFSNSRSEMNVSTLELGDSALYLCASSLQVYGANVLTFGAGSRLTVL.